The clone carrying this T cell receptor (beta chain) was counted a few times. TCRdb reprocessed the 5' RACE reads via MiXCR and lists one record per CDR3 protein. The data hold a few hundred thousand distinct CDR3 sequences, with 27% observed a single time. This entry comes from a study of T-cell memory formation after mild COVID-19. This clonotype was sampled from an adult woman who had mild COVID-19 (a few samples of this study predate the infection). Cell type and time point are not known. Sequenced material: PBMCs or a T cell subset sorted from them (not recorded which).

As DNA, the CDR3 is TGCAGCGTTGAAGGCGTCCAGGGGGGACGAGGCTACACCTTC. As protein: CSVEGVQGGRGYTF. This chain uses TRBV29-1 with TRBJ1-2, with 7 bases that match TRBD1. The CDR3 has 14 amino acids. Germline V gene sequence: CDR1 SQVTM, CDR2 ANQGSEA. Trimming removed 1 base from V and 8 bases from J; junction bases left unmatched: 10.